The 8 T cell receptor beta chains listed next were all sequenced from one sample in a study of shared clonotypes between healthy human individuals. Produced via immunoSEQ multiplex PCR; TCRdb's table is partial and in-frame only. The sample records more than 550,000 clones, about 91% being singletons. CD45RO negativity and positive selection for CCR7 defined naive CD8 cells, a population that excluded terminally differentiated effector memory CD45RA+ cells. Sample: naive CD8+ T cells sorted from blood. The receptors here all came from a man aged 25 to 45 in good health.

V and J are TRBV7-2 and TRBJ2-5; D possibly matches TRBD1 or TRBD2 (5 bases each). CDR3 length equals 14 residues. CDR1 is SGHTA, CDR2 FQGNSA, per germline. V gave up 11 bases and J gave up 2 bases, with 18 bases separating them. The CDR3 region is CASRVGAPQETQYF. The DNA of the CDR3 is TGTGCCTCTAGGGTCGGGGCCCCTCAAGAGACCCAGTACTTC. The full variable domain, its missing parts supplied by reference TRBV7-2 and TRBJ2-5, is GAGVSQSPSNKVTEKGKDVELRCDPISGHTALYWYRQSLGQGLEFLIYFQGNSAPDKSGLPSDRFSAERTGGSVSTLTIQRTQQEDSAVYLCASRVGAPQETQYFGPGTRLLVL.

DNA of the CDR3: TGCAGCGTTGATCTCGCGGGACCCCAAGAGACCCAGTACTTC. Protein sequence: CSVDLAGPQETQYF. This sequence joins TRBV29-1 and TRBJ2-5; D might be TRBD2 (6 bases). Looked up from germline, CDR1 is SQVTM and CDR2 is ANQGSEA. Deletions cut 3 bases from V and 1 base from J, with 12 bases between. The CDR3 totals 14 residues.

This chain links TRBV15 with TRBJ1-1; D remains ambiguous. Trimming cost V 1 base and J 1 base, with 10 bases left between them. This CDR3 comprises 15 residues. Germline V CDR1 and CDR2: LNHNV, YYDKDF (reference sequence). The CDR3 protein is CATSRVQESNTEAFF. The CDR3 DNA sequence: TGTGCCACCAGCAGAGTTCAGGAGTCGAACACTGAAGCTTTCTTT.

V usage is TRBV11-2 and J usage is TRBJ2-1; 7 positions match TRBD2. The junction had 7 bases not matched to a gene; V was cut back by 6 bases and J by 2 bases. The CDR3 covers 15 residues. The germline V gene encodes CDR1 SGHAT and CDR2 FQNNGV. The CDR3 region has the DNA TGTGCCAGCAGTGACTTGGGAGGGCCCTACAATGAGCAGTTCTTC. It is translated as CASSDLGGPYNEQFF.

This chain joins TRBV27 and TRBJ2-1, with D tentatively TRBD1 or TRBD2 (5 bases each). V was clipped by 1 base and J by 1 base, with 14 bases between them. There are 17 residues in the CDR3. CDR1 and CDR2 from the germline V gene are MNHEY and SMNVEV (reference sequence). The CDR3: CASSLWGGSDSYNEQFF. CDR3 bases: TGTGCCAGCAGTTTATGGGGCGGGTCAGATTCCTACAATGAGCAGTTCTTC.

V is TRBV5-1 and J is TRBJ2-2; TRBD2 matches 9 bases. Germline lookup yields CDR1 SGHRS and CDR2 YFSETQ. CDR3 length equals 16 residues. The J segment lost 5 bases and the V segment lost 0 bases, leaving 5 bases of the junction unmatched. As DNA, the CDR3 is TGCGCCAGCAGCTTGGAGCTAGCGGGAATAACCGGGGAGCTGTTTTTT. Its translation is CASSLELAGITGELFF.

The rearrangement uses TRBV14 and TRBJ2-7; 12 nucleotides line up with TRBD2. CDR3 length equals 17 residues. With V trimmed by 0 bases and J by 4 bases, 7 bases remained unmatched. Germline lookup yields CDR1 SGHDN and CDR2 FVKESK. CDR3 sequence (DNA): TGTGCCAGCAGCCAAGATGGAATGGGACTAGCGGGTTACGAGCAGTACTTC. Its protein is CASSQDGMGLAGYEQYF.

This clone was counted only a few times. The chain employs TRBV7-9 and TRBJ2-7; 10 bases agree with TRBD1. Germline CDR1 and CDR2: SEHNR and FQNEAQ (reference sequence). The CDR3 spans 17 residues. The V gene end was trimmed by 4 bases and the J gene end by 5 bases; junction bases not matched to a gene: 14. CDR3 sequence (DNA): TGTGCCAGCAGCTCGTCCCGAGGAGACAGGGGGCACCACGAGCAGTACTTC. It is translated as CASSSSRGDRGHHEQYF.